This TCR beta chain comes out of a study of regulatory T cells in long-lasting Graves disease (dated by TCRdb to the early 2020s). In terms of the full investigation: In the newly diagnosed Graves' disease group, patients had been taking antithyroid drugs for less than 3 months. Persistent Graves' disease patients were compared with newly diagnosed Graves' disease patients by peripheral blood TCR sequencing and RNA sequencing. The study was registered as a clinical trial and conducted in China. A total of roughly 35 samples underwent TCR sequencing: around 13 from persistent and approximately 20 from newly diagnosed Graves' disease patients. Study-wide findings and limitations: Compared with newly diagnosed patients, patients with persistent Graves' disease had lower TCR Shannon entropy and fewer highly expanded clones, which suggests clonal expansion. Sequencing and analysis were restricted to the TCR beta chain. TRBV28, TRBJ1-2 and TRBJ2-5 were preferentially used in persistent disease, while TRBV20-1 and TRBJ2-1 were favored in newly diagnosed disease. Patients with persistent disease shared more public clonotypes (approximately 2,500) than newly diagnosed patients did (about 1,000). The study examined only peripheral blood because the primary lesion, thyroid tissue, could not be accessed. The authors noted that the small sample size was a limitation that may lower accuracy.

This clonotype appeared many times. Its antigen target is currently unknown. No quality values exist for individual bases; no much larger clone is one base distant. Libraries were built with multiplex PCR. Sequencing relied on an Illumina HiSeq 4000. TCR beta libraries were built with iRepertoire HTBI primers and Arm-PCR amplification of CDR3 regions. PCR products were gel purified before sequencing. The original pipeline was this. Gene usage analysis of CDR3 amino acid clonotypes used the 60 to 75 TRBV and some 13 TRBJ segments found across samples. Filtered high-quality paired reads were merged into contigs using COPE and FqMerger. BLAST was used to align contigs to IMGT TRBV, TRBD and TRBJ reference genes, and CDR3 was defined according to IMGT. Any clonotype with a frequency above 0.1% was classified as a highly expanded clone. Repertoire diversity was measured by Shannon entropy, and V-J evenness by the Gini coefficient. A clonotype found in more than one individual was treated as public. The public reads were reprocessed in TCRdb via fastp at Q25 and MiXCR, keeping in-frame beta chains. Every distinct CDR3 protein forms one entry, paired with its most common genes and DNA. TCRdb assigned the V and J calls; the authors' analysis was not used. This sample comprises 300,000 to 400,000 distinct CDR3 sequences, over 15% of them detected only once. The ten largest clones represent more than 35% of the sample.

What this sample's time point label stands for: newly diagnosed GD, antithyroid drugs for less than 3 months. RNA was extracted from PBMCs in TRIzol for both TCR sequencing and RNA sequencing. The diagnosis of Graves' disease followed American Thyroid Association guidelines. Recruitment of patients was carried out at an endocrinology department in Xi'an, China. Each patient gave 7 to 9.5 milliliters of peripheral blood, collected in an EDTA anticoagulant tube. Ficoll Paque Plus density gradient separation was used to isolate PBMCs, and no additional T cell sorting was done. An Agilent 2100 Bioanalyzer and agarose gel were used to assess RNA quality, and a NanoDrop 2000 was used to measure RNA concentration. Based on the germline V gene, the CDR1 and CDR2 sequences are SGHAT and FQNNGV. The V end loses 1 base and the J end loses 1 base, and a stretch of 9 bases separates them. Reading from cysteine to phenylalanine, the CDR3 counts 15 amino acids. The sequence is cut down to CDR3 DNA, 45 bases in frame from base 1.

The sample consisted of peripheral blood mononuclear cells (PBMCs), taken at new diagnosis, from a patient treated with antithyroid drugs. The rearranged segments are TRBV11-2 and TRBJ2-3; the D gene assignment is ambiguous. The TCR was taken from a female donor with Graves disease. Here the CDR3 is given as CASSLGAGRTDTQYF. The nucleotide sequence reads as follows: TGTGCCAGCAGCTTAGGGGCAGGACGCACAGATACGCAGTATTTT. This CDR3, with the reference TRBV11-2 and TRBJ2-3 proteins standing in past its ends, gives the full variable domain EAGVAQSPRYKIIEKRQSVAFWCNPISGHATLYWYQQILGQGPKLLIQFQNNGVVDDSQLPKDRFSAERLKGVDSTLKIQPAKLEDSAVYLCASSLGAGRTDTQYFGPGTRLTVL.